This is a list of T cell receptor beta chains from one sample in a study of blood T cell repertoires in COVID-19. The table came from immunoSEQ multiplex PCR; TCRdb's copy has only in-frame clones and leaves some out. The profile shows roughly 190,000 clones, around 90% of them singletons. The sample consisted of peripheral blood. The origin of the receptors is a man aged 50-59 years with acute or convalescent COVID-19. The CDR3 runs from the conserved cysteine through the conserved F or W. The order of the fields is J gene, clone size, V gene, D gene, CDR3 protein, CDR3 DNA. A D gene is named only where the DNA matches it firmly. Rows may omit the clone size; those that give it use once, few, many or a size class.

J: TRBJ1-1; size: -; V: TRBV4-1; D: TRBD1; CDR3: CASSPEGQGRTEAFF; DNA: TGCGCCAGCAGCCCCGAAGGACAGGGAAGAACTGAAGCTTTCTTT
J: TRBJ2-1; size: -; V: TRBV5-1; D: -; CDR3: CASSAYRVVSYNEQFF; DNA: TGCGCCAGCAGCGCATACAGGGTTGTTTCCTACAATGAGCAGTTCTTC
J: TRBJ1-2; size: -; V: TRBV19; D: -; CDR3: CASSIDRTRDISGRGYTF; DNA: TGTGCCAGTAGTATAGATCGAACCCGGGACATCAGCGGACGAGGCTACACCTTC
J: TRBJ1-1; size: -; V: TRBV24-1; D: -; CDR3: CATSDLTEAFF; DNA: TGTGCCACCAGTGATCTCACTGAAGCTTTCTTT
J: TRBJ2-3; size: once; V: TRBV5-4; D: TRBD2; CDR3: CASSYRLAASTDTQYF; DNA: TGTGCCAGCAGCTACCGACTAGCGGCTAGCACAGATACGCAGTATTTT
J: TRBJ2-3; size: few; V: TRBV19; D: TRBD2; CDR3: CASRGLAGFTQYF; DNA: TGTGCCAGTAGGGGACTAGCGGGTTTTACGCAGTATTTT
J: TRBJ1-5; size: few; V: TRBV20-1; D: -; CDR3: CSASSAGNQPQHF; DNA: TGCAGTGCTAGTAGCGCTGGAAATCAGCCCCAGCATTTT
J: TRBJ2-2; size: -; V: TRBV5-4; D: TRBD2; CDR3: CASSYAGRVDTGELFF; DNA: TGTGCCAGCAGCTACGCCGGGAGGGTTGACACCGGGGAGCTGTTTTTT
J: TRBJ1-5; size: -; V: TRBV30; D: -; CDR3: CAWSPLDSPPAPQHF; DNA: TGTGCCTGGAGCCCCCTGGACTCGCCCCCTGCGCCCCAGCATTTT
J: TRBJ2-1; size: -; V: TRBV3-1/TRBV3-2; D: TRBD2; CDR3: CASSQGLAGAGYEQFF; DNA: TGTGCCAGCAGCCAGGGACTAGCGGGAGCTGGGTATGAGCAGTTCTTC
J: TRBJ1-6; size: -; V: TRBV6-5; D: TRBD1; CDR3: CAGRQGSSYNSPLHF; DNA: TGTGCCGGAAGACAGGGAAGCTCCTATAATTCACCCCTCCACTTT
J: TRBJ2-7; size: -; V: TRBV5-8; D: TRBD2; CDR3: CASSLHLAGVEQYF; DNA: TGTGCCAGCAGCTTGCACCTGGCGGGAGTGGAGCAGTACTTC
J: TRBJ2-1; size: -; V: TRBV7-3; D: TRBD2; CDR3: CASSSSGTPYNEQFF; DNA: TGTGCCAGCAGCAGTAGCGGGACCCCCTACAATGAGCAGTTCTTC
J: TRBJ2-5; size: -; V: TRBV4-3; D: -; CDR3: CASSQDLGFQETQYF; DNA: TGCGCCAGCAGCCAAGATCTAGGCTTCCAAGAGACCCAGTACTTC
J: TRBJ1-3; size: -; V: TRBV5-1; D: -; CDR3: CASSLTGSGNTIYF; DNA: TGCGCCAGCAGCTTAACAGGGAGTGGAAACACCATATATTTT
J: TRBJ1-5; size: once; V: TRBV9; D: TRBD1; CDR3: CASSEGTGVSGPQHF; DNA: TGTGCCAGCAGCGAGGGGACAGGGGTGAGCGGACCCCAGCATTTT
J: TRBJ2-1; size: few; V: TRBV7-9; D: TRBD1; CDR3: CASSPRDRGLYNEQFF; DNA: TGTGCCAGCAGCCCTCGGGACAGGGGGTTATACAATGAGCAGTTCTTC
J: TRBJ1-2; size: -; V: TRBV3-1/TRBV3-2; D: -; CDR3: CASSQDPGGVGGYTF; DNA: TGTGCCAGCAGCCAAGATCCGGGGGGAGTTGGTGGCTACACCTTC
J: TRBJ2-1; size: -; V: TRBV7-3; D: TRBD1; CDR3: CASSLGTGGSYNEQFF; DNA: TGTGCCAGCAGCTTAGGGACAGGGGGATCCTACAATGAGCAGTTCTTC
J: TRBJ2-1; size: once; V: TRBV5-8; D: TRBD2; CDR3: CASSLQGLLAGNEQFF; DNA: TGTGCCAGCAGCTTGCAGGGGCTACTAGCGGGCAATGAGCAGTTCTTC
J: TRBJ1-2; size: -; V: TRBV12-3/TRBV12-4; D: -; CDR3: CASSLGLHSGYTF; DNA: TGTGCCAGCAGTTTAGGACTTCATAGTGGCTACACCTTC
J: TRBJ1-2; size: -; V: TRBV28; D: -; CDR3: CASSLGRLREHYGYTF; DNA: TGTGCCAGCAGTTTGGGGAGGTTGAGGGAGCACTATGGCTACACCTTC
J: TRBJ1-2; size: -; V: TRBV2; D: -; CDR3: CASYSPYGYTF; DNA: TGTGCCAGCTACAGCCCCTATGGCTACACCTTC
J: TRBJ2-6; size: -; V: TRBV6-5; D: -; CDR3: CAILPKTSGANVLTF; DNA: TGTGCCATCCTCCCCAAGACTTCTGGGGCCAACGTCCTGACTTTC
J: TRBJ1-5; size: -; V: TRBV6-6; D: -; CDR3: CASSPTAGIRDQPQHF; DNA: TGTGCCAGCAGTCCTACGGCGGGGATCCGGGATCAGCCCCAGCATTTT
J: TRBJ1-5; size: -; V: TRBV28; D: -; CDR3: CASSSLETLYSNQPQHF; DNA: TGTGCCAGCAGTTCCCTTGAAACACTATATAGCAATCAGCCCCAGCATTTT
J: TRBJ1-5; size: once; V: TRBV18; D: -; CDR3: CASSPEEYGNQPQHF; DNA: TGTGCCAGCTCACCGGAGGAGTATGGGAATCAGCCCCAGCATTTT
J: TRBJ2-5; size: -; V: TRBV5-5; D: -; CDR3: CASSRDIQETQYF; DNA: TGTGCCAGCAGCAGGGACATTCAAGAGACCCAGTACTTC
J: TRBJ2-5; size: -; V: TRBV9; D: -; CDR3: CASSGDRDLQETQYF; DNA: TGTGCCAGCAGCGGCGACCGGGACTTACAAGAGACCCAGTACTTC
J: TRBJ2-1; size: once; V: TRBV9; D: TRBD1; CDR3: CASSAPQGGYNEQFF; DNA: TGTGCCAGCAGCGCTCCACAGGGGGGCTACAATGAGCAGTTCTTC
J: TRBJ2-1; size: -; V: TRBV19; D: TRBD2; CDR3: CASSMRLAGDEQFF; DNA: TGTGCCAGTAGTATGCGACTAGCGGGGGATGAGCAGTTCTTC